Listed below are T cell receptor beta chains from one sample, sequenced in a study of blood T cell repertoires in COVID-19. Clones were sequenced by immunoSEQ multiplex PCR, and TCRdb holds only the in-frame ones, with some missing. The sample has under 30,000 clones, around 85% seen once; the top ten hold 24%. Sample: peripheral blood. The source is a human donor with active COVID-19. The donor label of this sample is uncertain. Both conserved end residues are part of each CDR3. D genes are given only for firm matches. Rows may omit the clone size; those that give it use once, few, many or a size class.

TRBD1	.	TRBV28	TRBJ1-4	CASSFTGTDNEKLFF	TGTGCCAGCAGTTTTACCGGGACAGACAATGAAAAACTGTTTTTT
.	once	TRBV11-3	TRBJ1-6	CASSLAGLANSPLHF	TGTGCCAGCAGCTTAGCCGGTCTTGCGAATTCACCCCTCCACTTT
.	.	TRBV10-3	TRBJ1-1	CAISERGLEAFF	TGTGCCATCAGTGAGAGGGGATTAGAGGCTTTCTTT
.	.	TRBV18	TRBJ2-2	CASSPPGTGRTGELFF	TGTGCCAGCTCACCACCGGGAACAGGGCGGACCGGGGAGCTGTTTTTT
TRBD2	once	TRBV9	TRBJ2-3	CASSPTGGALDTQYF	TGTGCCAGCAGCCCCACCGGGGGGGCTTTAGATACGCAGTATTTT
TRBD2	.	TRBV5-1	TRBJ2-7	CASSLAGGPLEQYF	TGCGCCAGCAGTCTAGCGGGGGGGCCCCTCGAGCAGTACTTC
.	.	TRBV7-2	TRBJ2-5	CASSLGILGNQETQYF	TGTGCCAGCAGCTTAGGTATACTAGGGAACCAAGAGACCCAGTACTTC
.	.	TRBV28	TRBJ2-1	CASSLTLHNEQFF	TGTGCCAGCAGTTTAACTTTGCACAATGAGCAGTTCTTC
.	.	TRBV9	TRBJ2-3	CASSAGGSSTDTQYF	TGTGCCAGCAGCGCGGGGGGCTCGAGCACAGATACGCAGTATTTT
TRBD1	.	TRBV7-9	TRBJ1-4	CASSLVTGVNEKLFF	TGTGCCAGCAGCTTAGTTACAGGGGTAAATGAAAAACTGTTTTTT